This passage covers 12 T cell receptor beta chains from one sample sequenced in a study of early T cells in non-severe SARS-CoV-2 infection. TCRdb called the 5' RACE reads again in MiXCR, with one record for every CDR3 protein. The sample yields approximately 100,000 distinct CDR3 sequences, 12% to 15% seen once. The sequenced sample was whole blood. The receptors come from an adult who was a healthcare worker with PCR-confirmed SARS-CoV-2 infection or an uninfected control (not recorded which).

This clonotype has a handful of counts. This chain connects TRBV3-1 to TRBJ1-6; D perhaps matches TRBD1 (6 bases). V lost 0 bases, J lost 7 bases, and 13 bases lay in between. Per germline, CDR1 LGHDT and CDR2 YNNKEL (reference sequence). CDR3 length: 16 amino acids. This CDR3 is CASSQDWGAGNSPLHF. The CDR3 nucleotides are TGTGCCAGCAGCCAAGATTGGGGGGCGGGGAATTCACCCCTCCACTTT.

The chain recombines TRBV3-1 with TRBJ2-7; D call uncertain. This CDR3 comprises 14 residues. The germline V and J ends were trimmed by 1 base and 0 bases, with 7 bases remaining between them. Germline CDR1 reads LGHDT; CDR2 reads YNNKEL (reference sequence). The CDR3 DNA follows: TGTGCCAGCAGCCAAGCCAGGTACTCCTACGAGCAGTACTTC. This codes for CASSQARYSYEQYF.

This clonotype was seen repeatedly, ten times or more. V usage is TRBV12-3 or TRBV12-4 and J usage is TRBJ1-2; D unclear. V was cut by 6 bases and J by 4 bases, with 18 bases left in between. The length of the CDR3 is 15 residues. DNA for the CDR3: TGTGCCAGCAGCCGATCGTCGGCAGCCCTCTATGGCTACACCTTC. It encodes CASSRSSAALYGYTF.

The V gene is TRBV29-1, the J gene TRBJ1-6, with 7 bases identical to TRBD1. V shed 5 bases and J 6 bases; nucleotides not matched to a gene: 7. The CDR3 sequence is 14 residues long. Per germline, CDR1 SQVTM and CDR2 ANQGSEA. CDR3 nucleotide sequence: TGCAGCGTTACGTCCGGGACAGCTAATTCACCCCTCCACTTT. It codes for CSVTSGTANSPLHF.

CDR3 in amino acids: CASSSHGGTTEYEQFF. The CDR3 region has the DNA TGTGCCAGCAGCTCCCACGGTGGGACTACAGAGTATGAGCAGTTCTTC. The gene calls are TRBV7-3 and TRBJ2-1; 7 nucleotides align to TRBD2. Germline CDR1 and CDR2: SGHTA and FQGTGA. V lost 4 bases to trimming and J lost 8 bases; unmatched junction nucleotides: 14. There are 16 residues in the CDR3.

In its sample, this clonotype was seen many times. The V call is TRBV5-1, the J call TRBJ1-5, with TRBD1 matching over 9 bases. Germline V gene lookup returns CDR1 SGHRS and CDR2 YFSETQ. With 3 bases clipped from V and 5 bases from J, the junction kept 6 bases outside the gene matches. The CDR3 length is 15 residues. CDR3 region: CASSWGQGADQPQHF. CDR3 bases: TGCGCCAGCAGCTGGGGACAGGGCGCCGATCAGCCCCAGCATTTT.

J is TRBJ1-2 and V is TRBV7-6; a weak D match, TRBD1 (5 bases). Deletions cut 3 bases from V and 4 bases from J, with 6 bases between. Germline V CDR1 and CDR2: SGHVS, FNYEAQ. The CDR3 totals 12 residues. Here the CDR3 reads CASSFDSYGYTF. In DNA, the CDR3 is TGTGCCAGCAGCTTTGACAGCTATGGCTACACCTTC.

This clonotype was detected many times. This chain uses TRBV28 with TRBJ2-1, with 12 bases lining up with TRBD2. Germline V gives CDR1 MDHEN, CDR2 SYDVKM. CDR3 length: 16 amino acids. With 5 bases clipped from V and 7 bases from J, the junction kept 9 bases outside the gene matches. The CDR3 DNA reads TGTGCCAGCAGTCCCTCTCGAGGACTAGCGGGGAATGAGCAGTTCTTC. It specifies CASSPSRGLAGNEQFF.

V gene TRBV4-1 combines with J gene TRBJ2-5, with D unresolved. Trimming took 1 base from V and 1 from J, leaving 16 bases between them. The CDR3 extends over 17 amino acids. From germline, CDR1 is MGHRA and CDR2 YSYEKL. Here the CDR3 reads CASSQASTGGIQETQYF. The CDR3 DNA reads TGCGCCAGCAGCCAAGCCTCCACGGGCGGCATCCAAGAGACCCAGTACTTC.

The chain recombines TRBV7-9 with TRBJ2-2; 8 nucleotides align to TRBD1. J gave up 1 base and V 7 bases, and 8 bases lay outside the gene matches. The CDR3 extends over 16 amino acids. CDR1 and CDR2 (germline): SEHNR, FQNEAQ (reference sequence). Here the CDR3 reads CASTKPGQVNTGELFF. The CDR3 region has the DNA TGTGCCAGCACCAAACCGGGACAGGTGAACACCGGGGAGCTGTTTTTT.

This clonotype appeared a few times. The V gene is TRBV6-2 or TRBV6-3, the J gene TRBJ1-2, with 12 bases identical to TRBD1. This CDR3 contains 15 residues. Germline loops: CDR1 MNHEY, CDR2 SVGEGT. V lost 8 bases, J lost 6 bases, and 10 bases stayed unmatched. Here the CDR3 DNA reads TGTGCCAGCGCATACAGCGGGACAGGGGGCAATGGCTACACCTTC. This gives the protein CASAYSGTGGNGYTF.

This clonotype was counted at least ten times. The rearrangement links TRBV30 to TRBJ1-5; possibly TRBD1 for D (5 bases). CDR3 length: 13 amino acids. V lost 5 bases, J lost 5 bases, and 13 bases lay in between. In germline, CDR1 is GTSNPN, CDR2 SVGIG (reference sequence). The CDR3 is CAWSRDQDQPQHF. The CDR3 coding sequence is TGTGCCTGGTCCCGGGACCAAGATCAGCCCCAGCATTTT.